Below are 2 T cell receptor beta chains sequenced from a single sample in a study of PD-1 blockade in mismatch repair-deficient tumors. Clones were sequenced by immunoSEQ multiplex PCR, and TCRdb holds only the in-frame ones, with some missing. The data hold approximately 120,000 clones, with about 88% observed a single time. This specimen consisted of peripheral blood, obtained 44 weeks after starting pembrolizumab. Receptors were obtained from an adult with mismatch repair-deficient cancer.

The gene calls are TRBV27 and TRBJ2-3, with D unresolved. V lost 7 bases, J lost 8 bases, and 16 bases lay in between. The CDR3 covers 13 residues. Germline V gives CDR1 MNHEY, CDR2 SMNVEV (reference sequence). The CDR3 loop reads CASKSEYFGTQYF. CDR3 in DNA: TGTGCCAGCAAATCCGAGTATTTTGGTACGCAGTATTTT.

This chain connects TRBV6-6 to TRBJ1-1; 11 bases are a match to TRBD1. The CDR3 length is 16 residues. J gave up 0 bases and V 6 bases, and 6 bases lay outside the gene matches. Looked up from germline, CDR1 is MNHNY and CDR2 is SVGAGI (reference sequence). The CDR3 DNA sequence: TGTGCCAGCAGAAACGGGACAGGGGGGGTGAACACTGAAGCTTTCTTT. Translating it yields CASRNGTGGVNTEAFF.